The 20 T cell receptor beta chains presented below share a single source sample, sequenced in a study of blood T cell repertoires in COVID-19. Assay: immunoSEQ multiplex PCR; the TCRdb copy retains only in-frame clones and omits some. The data hold fewer than 250,000 clones, with about 89% observed a single time. Input material: peripheral blood. The receptors here all came from a woman between 40 and 55 years old with acute or convalescent COVID-19.

The chain employs TRBV30 and TRBJ1-6; 7 bases match TRBD1. J lost 10 bases, V lost 0 bases, and 3 bases had no gene match. The germline V gene has CDR1 GTSNPN and CDR2 SVGIG (reference sequence). The CDR3 has 13 amino acids. The CDR3 DNA follows: TGTGCCTGGAGTGTCCAGGGGGAATCACCCCTCCACTTT. Amino acid sequence: CAWSVQGESPLHF.

The gene calls are TRBV10-2 and TRBJ2-3, with 7 bases fitting TRBD2. The CDR3 totals 14 residues. The germline CDR1 and CDR2 sequences are WSHSY and SAAADI. V dropped 8 bases and J dropped 0; count of bases not matched to a gene: 5. The CDR3 DNA sequence: TGCGCCAGCGGGGGGGGAACTAGCACAGATACGCAGTATTTT. It translates to CASGGGTSTDTQYF.

This sequence joins TRBV15 and TRBJ2-5, with a tentative D call TRBD2 (6 bases). The CDR3 extends over 14 amino acids. V shed 3 bases and J shed 5 bases, with 13 bases lying between them. Germline V CDR1 and CDR2: LNHNV, YYDKDF (reference sequence). In DNA, the CDR3 is TGTGCCACCAGCAGGTCTGAAGGAGGGGAGACCCAGTACTTC. It is translated as CATSRSEGGETQYF.

The gene calls are TRBV6-5 and TRBJ2-7; 8 bases fit TRBD2. CDR1 MNHEY and CDR2 SVGAGI come from the germline V gene. The V segment lost 0 bases and the J segment 3 bases; nucleotides outside the gene matches: 4. This CDR3 region has 15 residues. For the CDR3, the DNA is TGTGCCAGCAGTTACTCGGACGCGGGGGGCTACGAGCAGTACGTC. Translating gives CASSYSDAGGYEQYV.

CDR3 loop: CASSFGTGRINTEAFF. The CDR3 bases are TGTGCCAGCAGTTTTGGCACAGGGCGAATAAACACTGAAGCTTTCTTT. The rearrangement uses TRBV27 and TRBJ1-1; TRBD1 might be the D (6 bases). Deletions cut 3 bases from V and 2 bases from J, with 16 bases between. The CDR3 extends over 16 amino acids. CDR1 is MNHEY and CDR2 is SMNVEV in the germline V gene (reference sequence).

This clone was observed once. The chain recombines TRBV11-2 with TRBJ2-2; TRBD2 is a possible D gene (6 bases). V was trimmed by 5 bases and J by 7 bases, leaving 17 bases between them. The CDR3 consists of 15 residues. Germline CDR1 is SGHAT and CDR2 is FQNNGV. CDR3 sequence reads: CASSPGLRGSGELFF. CDR3 DNA: TGTGCCAGCAGCCCGGGACTCCGGGGGAGCGGGGAGCTGTTTTTT.

The CDR3 DNA reads as TGCGCCAGCAGCCAAGCCTACTCTGGACTAGCGGGAGGCAATGAGCAGTTCTTC. Encoded protein: CASSQAYSGLAGGNEQFF. The chain carries TRBV4-1 and TRBJ2-1, with 14 bases matching TRBD2. Trimming removed 1 base from V and 6 bases from J; junction bases left unmatched: 8. CDR3 length: 18 residues. Germline V lookup: CDR1 MGHRA, CDR2 YSYEKL.

This clone has a handful of counts. This chain links TRBV7-9 with TRBJ2-7, with D possibly TRBD1 on 6 matching bases. CDR1 is SEHNR and CDR2 is FQNEAQ in the germline V gene (reference sequence). V shed 0 bases and J shed 10 bases, with 10 bases lying between them. The CDR3 runs to 12 residues. The chain's CDR3 is CASSLADSPQYV. Here the CDR3 DNA reads TGTGCCAGCAGCTTAGCGGACAGCCCCCAGTACGTC.

V and J are TRBV19 and TRBJ1-6; maybe TRBD1 (6 bases). This CDR3 spans 14 amino acids. From germline, CDR1 is LNHDA and CDR2 SQIVND (reference sequence). V lost 6 bases to trimming and J lost 8 bases, with 14 bases between them. CDR3 in amino acids: CASRSDRRYSPLHF. As DNA, the CDR3 is TGTGCCAGTAGGAGTGACAGGCGTTATTCACCCCTCCACTTT. Looking up the rest from reference TRBV19 and TRBJ1-6 gives the full variable domain: DGGITQSPKYLFRKEGQNVTLSCEQNLNHDAMYWYRQDPGQGLRLIYYSQIVNDFQKGDIAEGYSVSREKKESFPLTVTSAQKNPTAFYLCASRSDRRYSPLHFGNGTRLTVT.

The chain combines TRBV5-6 with TRBJ1-2; D perhaps matches TRBD1 (6 bases). V was shortened by 2 bases and J by 7 bases, with 15 bases between the two germline ends. The CDR3 consists of 14 residues. Germline V gene data show CDR1 as SGHDT and CDR2 as YYEEEE. The CDR3 coding sequence is TGTGCCAGCAGCTTTGGGACACACAAAATTGGCTACACCTTC. Its protein is CASSFGTHKIGYTF.

The J gene is TRBJ2-1, the V gene TRBV12-3 or TRBV12-4; 10 nucleotides match TRBD2. The CDR3 is made up of 13 amino acids. Trimming took 3 bases from V and 14 from J; bases not matched to a gene: 7. CDR3 protein: CASSLISGGSKFF. DNA for the CDR3: TGTGCCAGCAGTTTGATTAGCGGGGGGAGCAAGTTCTTC.

The chain combines TRBV9 with TRBJ2-1; no reliable D call. The CDR3 is 15 residues long. With 4 bases removed from V and 1 base from J, the gap between germline ends came to 12 bases. Germline CDR1 is SGDLS and CDR2 is YYNGEE. Here the CDR3 DNA reads TGTGCCAGCAGCCCGACACCTACTTCCTACAATGAGCAGTTCTTC. This codes for CASSPTPTSYNEQFF.

The chain uses TRBV6-4 and TRBJ2-3; TRBD2 matches at 7 bases. Trimming took 6 bases from V and 1 from J; bases not matched to a gene: 4. The CDR3 length is 14 residues. Germline CDR1 reads MRHNA; CDR2 reads SNTAGT. Written as DNA, the CDR3 is TGTGCCAGCAGCCCGGGACTACGCACAGATACGCAGTATTTT. Its translation is CASSPGLRTDTQYF.

J is TRBJ2-2 and V is TRBV9; TRBD1 might be the D (5 bases). Deletions cut 4 bases from V and 0 bases from J, with 7 bases between. The V gene's germline CDR1 is SGDLS and CDR2 YYNGEE. This CDR3 region has 14 residues. The CDR3: CASSQGSNTGELFF. The DNA for the CDR3 is TGTGCCAGCAGCCAGGGCTCGAACACCGGGGAGCTGTTTTTT. Full variable domain (remainder filled in from reference TRBV9 and TRBJ2-2): DSGVTQTPKHLITATGQRVTLRCSPRSGDLSVYWYQQSLDQGLQFLIQYYNGEERAKGNILERFSAQQFPDLHSELNLSSLELGDSALYFCASSQGSNTGELFFGEGSRLTVL.

The genes are TRBV4-1 and TRBJ1-1; D is possibly TRBD1 (6 bases). This CDR3 spans 16 amino acids. Germline CDR1 reads MGHRA; CDR2 reads YSYEKL. The V and J ends lost 0 bases and 6 bases respectively, with 17 bases between them. CDR3 nucleotides: TGCGCCAGCAGCCAAGATCCCCAGGGGAACCGTGCTGAAGCTTTCTTT. Translating gives CASSQDPQGNRAEAFF.

This chain uses TRBV19 with TRBJ1-3, with 8 bases that match TRBD1. CDR3 length equals 16 residues. V lost 2 bases to trimming and J lost 0 bases; unmatched junction nucleotides: 3. Germline assignment: CDR1 LNHDA and CDR2 SQIVND (reference sequence). The CDR3 loop reads CASSITGGSSGNTIYF. The CDR3, as DNA: TGTGCCAGTAGTATAACAGGGGGTAGCTCTGGAAACACCATATATTTT. Full variable domain (remainder filled in from reference TRBV19 and TRBJ1-3): DGGITQSPKYLFRKEGQNVTLSCEQNLNHDAMYWYRQDPGQGLRLIYYSQIVNDFQKGDIAEGYSVSREKKESFPLTVTSAQKNPTAFYLCASSITGGSSGNTIYFGEGSWLTVV.

The rearrangement links TRBV6-5 to TRBJ1-2; D is perhaps TRBD1 (5 bases). From germline, CDR1 is MNHEY and CDR2 SVGAGI. The CDR3 runs 12 residues. Trimming removed 10 bases from V and 2 bases from J, with 11 bases in between. This CDR3 is CATTSGNYGYTF. In nucleotides, the CDR3 is TGTGCCACTACCTCAGGGAACTATGGCTACACCTTC.

The rearrangement uses TRBV3-1 (or the pseudogene TRBV3-2) and TRBJ1-1; weak D call: TRBD1 (5 bases). This CDR3 is built from 14 residues. CDR1 and CDR2 from the germline V gene are LGHDT and YNNKEL (reference sequence). V lost 3 bases and J lost 0, with 8 bases in between. CDR3 DNA: TGTGCCAGCAGCCACAGGGTAATGAACACTGAAGCTTTCTTT. This codes for CASSHRVMNTEAFF.

V usage is TRBV4-2 and J usage is TRBJ2-5, with D unclear. V was trimmed by 1 base and J by 2 bases, leaving 5 bases between them. The CDR3 length is 13 residues. The V gene's germline CDR1 is LGHNA and CDR2 YNFKEQ. CDR3 residues: CASSQVQQETQYF. CDR3 nucleotide sequence: TGTGCCAGCAGCCAAGTACAGCAAGAGACCCAGTACTTC.

The rearrangement joins TRBV6-1 to TRBJ2-7, with D possibly matching TRBD2 (5 bases). Germline V lookup: CDR1 MNHNS, CDR2 SASEGT. The CDR3 length is 15 residues. Trimming pared 2 bases from V and 6 bases from J, leaving 17 bases between. Written as DNA, the CDR3 is TGTGCCAGCAGTGAAAGACGGGGAGCTTGGGGCGAGCAGTACGTC. This gives the protein CASSERRGAWGEQYV.